A single sample gave rise to the 12 T cell receptor beta chains below, sequenced in a study of T-cell memory formation after mild COVID-19. TCRdb redid the calling of the 5' RACE reads with MiXCR, one entry per CDR3 protein. The sample has about 88,000 distinct CDR3 sequences, roughly 23% seen once; the top ten hold approximately 45%. The source material was PBMCs or a T cell subset sorted from them (not recorded which). These TCRs come from a man between 18 and 35 years old who had mild COVID-19 (a few samples of this study predate the infection). Cell type and time point are not known.

The chain is built from TRBV28 and TRBJ2-1; D may be TRBD1 (6 bases). The CDR3 length is 13 residues. Germline V gives CDR1 MDHEN, CDR2 SYDVKM. Between the trimmed V and J ends, which lost 7 bases and 4 bases, there was a span of 11 bases. The CDR3 nucleotides are TGTGCCAGCAACCTAGGGGGATACAATGAGCAGTTCTTC. Translating gives CASNLGGYNEQFF.

This clonotype showed up just a few times. The chain is built from TRBV4-1 and TRBJ2-1; 8 bases line up with TRBD2. J lost 10 bases, V lost 1 base, and 9 bases had no gene match. Germline V gene sequence: CDR1 MGHRA, CDR2 YSYEKL. The CDR3 has 15 residues. The CDR3 loop is CASSQVSGVNGEQFF. CDR3 nucleotides: TGCGCCAGCAGCCAAGTTAGCGGGGTTAACGGGGAGCAGTTCTTC.

V usage is TRBV7-9 and J usage is TRBJ1-1; D call uncertain. Germline CDR1 and CDR2: SEHNR and FQNEAQ (reference sequence). The length of the CDR3 is 15 residues. V lost 9 bases, J lost 1 base, and 18 bases lay in between. CDR3 loop: CARSRSEGRNTEAFF. As DNA, the CDR3 is TGTGCCAGAAGCCGCTCGGAGGGCAGGAACACTGAAGCTTTCTTT.

The J gene is TRBJ2-5, the V gene TRBV29-1; D is perhaps TRBD1 (5 bases). The CDR3 consists of 11 residues. V dropped 8 bases and J dropped 3 bases, with 10 bases sitting between them. Germline CDR1 and CDR2: SQVTM and ANQGSEA. CDR3 sequence: CSWGGKETQYF. The CDR3 nucleotides are TGCAGCTGGGGCGGTAAAGAGACCCAGTACTTC.

This clonotype was found a few times. V and J are TRBV7-6 and TRBJ2-3; D perhaps matches TRBD2 (6 bases). Germline CDR1 and CDR2: SGHVS and FNYEAQ. The V end was cut by 5 bases, the J end by 1 base, with 10 bases between. This CDR3 comprises 14 residues. CDR3 loop: CASSAPGGTDTQYF. Here the CDR3 DNA reads TGTGCCAGCAGCGCCCCGGGGGGCACAGATACGCAGTATTTT.

The CDR3 DNA reads TGTGCCAGCAGTCCAACGGGGGGTTACGAGCAGTACGTC. This gives the protein CASSPTGGYEQYV. The chain recombines TRBV7-9 with TRBJ2-7, with 7 bases lining up with TRBD2. V shed 6 bases and J 4 bases; nucleotides not matched to a gene: 6. The CDR3 extends over 13 amino acids. Germline assignment: CDR1 SEHNR and CDR2 FQNEAQ (reference sequence).

The chain recombines TRBV3-1 with TRBJ2-7, with D possibly being TRBD1 (5 bases). This CDR3 is 16 amino acids long. Trimming took off 0 bases at V and 5 bases at J, with 17 bases between the two ends. Germline assignment: CDR1 LGHDT and CDR2 YNNKEL (reference sequence). The CDR3 DNA follows: TGTGCCAGCAGCCAAGATCCCCCAGGGATGGAACACGAGCAGTACTTC. Translation: CASSQDPPGMEHEQYF.

This clonotype showed up just a few times. The genes are TRBV11-3 and TRBJ2-3; TRBD2 might be the D (6 bases). Trimming removed 4 bases from V and 7 bases from J, with 24 bases in between. From germline, CDR1 is SGHNT and CDR2 YENEEA. CDR3 size: 17 residues. The CDR3 here is CASSSPHGGLPPNTQYF. CDR3 bases: TGTGCCAGCAGCTCACCCCATGGGGGACTGCCGCCGAATACGCAGTATTTT. Looking up the rest from reference TRBV11-3 and TRBJ2-3 gives the full variable domain: EAGVVQSPRYKIIEKKQPVAFWCNPISGHNTLYWYLQNLGQGPELLIRYENEEAVDDSQLPKDRFSAERLKGVDSTLKIQPAELGDSAVYLCASSSPHGGLPPNTQYFGPGTRLTVL.

The rearrangement uses TRBV11-2 and TRBJ2-1; D is possibly TRBD1 or TRBD2 (5 bases each). The CDR3 contains 17 residues. Trimming removed 3 bases at V and 4 bases at J, with 19 bases between. Looked up from germline, CDR1 is SGHAT and CDR2 is FQNNGV. Written as DNA, the CDR3 is TGTGCCAGCAGCTTGGGGCATCGGGGCGGAAGATACAATGAGCAGTTCTTC. Protein: CASSLGHRGGRYNEQFF.

This clonotype was counted a few times. This chain connects TRBV7-9 to TRBJ2-5; D not resolved. V was trimmed by 4 bases and J by 0 bases, leaving 3 bases between them. Germline V gene lookup returns CDR1 SEHNR and CDR2 FQNEAQ (reference sequence). This CDR3 is built from 12 residues. The CDR3 nucleotides are TGTGCCAGCAGCTACGACCAAGAGACCCAGTACTTC. Translating it yields CASSYDQETQYF.

CDR3: CASSSGTGGDFNVYEQFF. CDR3 DNA: TGTGCCAGCAGCTCCGGGACAGGGGGCGATTTTAATGTCTATGAGCAGTTCTTC. V and J are TRBV13 and TRBJ2-1; 12 nucleotides align to TRBD1. Looked up from germline, CDR1 is PRHDT and CDR2 is FYEKMQ (reference sequence). The CDR3 is made up of 18 amino acids. V lost 4 bases, J lost 8 bases, and 15 bases stayed unmatched.

The rearrangement links TRBV10-3 to TRBJ2-3, with D uncertain. Trimming left V 6 bases short and J 0 bases short, with 4 bases between. Germline loops: CDR1 ENHRY, CDR2 SYGVKD. This CDR3 contains 12 residues. The CDR3 spells CAISGSTDTQYF. The CDR3 DNA reads as TGTGCCATCAGCGGGAGCACAGATACGCAGTATTTT.